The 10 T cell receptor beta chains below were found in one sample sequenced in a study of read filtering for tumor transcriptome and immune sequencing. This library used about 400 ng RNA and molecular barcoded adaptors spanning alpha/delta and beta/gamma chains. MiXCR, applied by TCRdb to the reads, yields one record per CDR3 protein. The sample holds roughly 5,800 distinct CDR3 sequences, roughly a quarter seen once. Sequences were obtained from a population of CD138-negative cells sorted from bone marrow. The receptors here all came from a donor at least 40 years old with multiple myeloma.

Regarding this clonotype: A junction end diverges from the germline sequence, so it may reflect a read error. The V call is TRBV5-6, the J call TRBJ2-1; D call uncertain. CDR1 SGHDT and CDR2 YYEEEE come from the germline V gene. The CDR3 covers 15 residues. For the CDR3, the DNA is TGTGCCAGCAGCTTGGTGTGGGAAACGAGAGATAAGCAGCTCTTC. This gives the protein CASSLVWETRDKQLF.

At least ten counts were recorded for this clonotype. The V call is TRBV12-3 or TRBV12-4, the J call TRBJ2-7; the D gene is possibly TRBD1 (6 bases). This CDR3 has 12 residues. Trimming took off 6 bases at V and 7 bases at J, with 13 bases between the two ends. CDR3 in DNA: TGTGCCAGCAGCACAGGGATAGGGGAGCAGTACTTC. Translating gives CASSTGIGEQYF.

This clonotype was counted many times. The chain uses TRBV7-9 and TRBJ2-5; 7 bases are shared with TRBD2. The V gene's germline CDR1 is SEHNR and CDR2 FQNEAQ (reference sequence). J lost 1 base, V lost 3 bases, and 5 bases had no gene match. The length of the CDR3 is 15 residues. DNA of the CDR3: TGTGCCAGCAGCTTGGCAGCGGGGCTCCAAGAGACCCAGTACTTC. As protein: CASSLAAGLQETQYF.

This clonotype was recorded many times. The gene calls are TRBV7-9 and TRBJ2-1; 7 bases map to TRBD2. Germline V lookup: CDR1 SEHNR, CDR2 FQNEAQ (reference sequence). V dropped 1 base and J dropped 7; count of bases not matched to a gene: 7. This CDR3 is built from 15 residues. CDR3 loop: CASSLVGLGMNEQFF. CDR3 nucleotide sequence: TGTGCCAGCAGCTTAGTTGGACTAGGAATGAATGAGCAGTTCTTC.

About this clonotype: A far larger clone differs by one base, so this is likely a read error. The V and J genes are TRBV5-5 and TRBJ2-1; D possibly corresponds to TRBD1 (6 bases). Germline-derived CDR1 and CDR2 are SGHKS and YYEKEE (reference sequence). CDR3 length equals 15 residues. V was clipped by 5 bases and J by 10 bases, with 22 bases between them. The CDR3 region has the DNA TGTGCCAGCAGGTACCGGGACACAGTCTCCTACGAGCAGTTCTTC. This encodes CASRYRDTVSYEQFF.

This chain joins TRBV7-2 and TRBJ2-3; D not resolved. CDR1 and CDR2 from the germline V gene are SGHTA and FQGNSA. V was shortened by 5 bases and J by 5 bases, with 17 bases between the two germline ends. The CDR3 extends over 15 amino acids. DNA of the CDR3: TGTGCCAGCAGCCCACGACTGAGGAGACGAGATACGCAGTATTTT. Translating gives CASSPRLRRRDTQYF.

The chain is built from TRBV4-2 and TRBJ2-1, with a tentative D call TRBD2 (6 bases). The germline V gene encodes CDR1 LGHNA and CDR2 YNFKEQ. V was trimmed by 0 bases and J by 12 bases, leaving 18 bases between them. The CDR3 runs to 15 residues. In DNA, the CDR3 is TGTGCCAGCAGCCAAGATGTAGTACTAGCCTCTGCGCAGTTCTTC. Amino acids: CASSQDVVLASAQFF.

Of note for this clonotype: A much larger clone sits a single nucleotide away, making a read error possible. CDR3 loop: CASSCWETQYF. Written as DNA, the CDR3 is TGTGCCAGCAGTTGCTGGGAGACCCAGTACTTC. The genes are TRBV6-2 or TRBV6-3 and TRBJ2-5; D is unclear. This CDR3 is 11 amino acids long. Trimming stripped 4 bases from V and 5 bases from J, with 5 bases between. Per the germline V gene, CDR1 is MNHEY and CDR2 is SVGEGT.

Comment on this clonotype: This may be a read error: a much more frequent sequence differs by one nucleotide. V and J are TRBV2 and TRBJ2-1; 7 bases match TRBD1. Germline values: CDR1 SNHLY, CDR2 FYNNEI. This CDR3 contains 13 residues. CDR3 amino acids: CASCETGINEQFF. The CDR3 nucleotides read TGTGCCAGCTGTGAGACAGGGATTAATGAGCAGTTCTTC.

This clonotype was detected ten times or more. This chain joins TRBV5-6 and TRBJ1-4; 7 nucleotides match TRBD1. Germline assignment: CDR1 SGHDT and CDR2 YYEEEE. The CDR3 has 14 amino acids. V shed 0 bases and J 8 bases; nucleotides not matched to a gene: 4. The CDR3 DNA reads TGTGCCAGCAGCTTGGGGACAGGCTACGAAAAACTGTTTTTT. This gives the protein CASSLGTGYEKLFF.